The 15 T cell receptor beta chains below all came from one sample that was sequenced in a study of T cell clonality in common variable immunodeficiency. This table comes from immunoSEQ multiplex PCR, and its TCRdb copy is limited to in-frame clones, with some not included. The sample includes about 74,000 clones, none of them occurring once. Source material: peripheral blood mononuclear cells. Receptor source: a person between 18 and 75 years old in good health.

This clone has ten or more counts. The missing CDR3 end, 3 residues past where the read stops, is filled in from the germline J gene. V usage is TRBV19 and J usage is TRBJ2-7, with D perhaps matching TRBD1 (6 bases). From germline, CDR1 is LNHDA and CDR2 SQIVND (reference sequence). Deletions cut 4 bases from V and 6 bases from J, with 16 bases between. This CDR3 has 14 residues. CDR3 in amino acids: CASSTQTGLGEQYF. CDR3 bases read: TGTGCCAGTAGTACTCAGACAGGCCTAGGCGAG. Filled out from reference TRBV19 and TRBJ2-7, the complete variable domain reads DGGITQSPKYLFRKEGQNVTLSCEQNLNHDAMYWYRQDPGQGLRLIYYSQIVNDFQKGDIAEGYSVSREKKESFPLTVTSAQKNPTAFYLCASSTQTGLGEQYFGPGTRLTVT.

This clone appeared many times. The junction and the germline gene differ at one end; a read error may be behind it. The read ends 3 residues early relative to the CDR3; the germline J gene fills the gap. The rearrangement joins TRBV4-2 to TRBJ2-2, with TRBD1 matching 9 bases. Germline loops: CDR1 LGHNA, CDR2 YNFKEQ. This CDR3 region has 17 residues. The covered CDR3 bases are TGCGCCAGCAGGGCGGGACAGGGAGGACCGAACACCGGGGAG. It translates to CASRAGQGGPNTGE. The entire CDR3 protein is CASRAGQGGPNTGELFF.

Relative to its sample, this clone is medium-sized. At one end, the junction sequence differs from germline, possibly due to a read error. The sequenced part of the CDR3 DNA is TGCGCCAGCAGCCAAGAAAGTCTGGGACACCTAAGCACAGATACG. As protein: CASSQESLGHLSTDT. The CDR3 in its entirety is CASSQESLGHLSTDTQYF. The chain carries TRBV4-2 and TRBJ2-3; tentative D call: TRBD1 (6 bases). The read ends 3 residues early relative to the CDR3; the germline J gene fills the gap. In germline, CDR1 is LGHNA, CDR2 YNFKEQ. This CDR3 contains 18 residues.

This clone was observed at least ten times. The DNA ends 3 residues before the CDR3 does, and the rest of the CDR3 is filled in from the germline J gene. This chain links TRBV5-6 with TRBJ1-2; TRBD1 aligns across 8 bases. Trimming took 2 bases from V and 3 from J; bases not matched to a gene: 3. The V gene's germline CDR1 is SGHDT and CDR2 YYEEEE. This CDR3 contains 14 residues. CDR3 bases read: TGTGCCAGCAGCTTTGGACAGGGCGACTATGGC. This translates into CASSFGQGDYG. The full CDR3 is CASSFGQGDYGYTF.

This clone has at least ten counts. With the read ending 3 residues before the CDR3 end, the germline J gene is used to fill in that end. The chain employs TRBV20-1 and TRBJ1-2, with 9 bases matching TRBD1. The CDR3 is 13 amino acids. J lost 5 bases, V lost 5 bases, and 6 bases had no gene match. The germline CDR1 and CDR2 sequences are DFQATT and SNEGSKA (reference sequence). CDR3 sequence reads: CSALGTGTYGYTF. CDR3 bases read: TGCAGTGCTCTTGGGACAGGGACATATGGC.

This clone has a count of ten or more. The read terminates 3 residues ahead of where the CDR3 ends, so the germline J gene completes it. The chain uses TRBV9 and TRBJ2-1; 9 bases align to TRBD1. The CDR3 is 18 residues long. Germline loops: CDR1 SGDLS, CDR2 YYNGEE. V gave up 0 bases and J gave up 8 bases; unmatched junction bases: 15. Partial CDR3 DNA: TGTGCCAGCAGCGTAGGGGTTAGGGGTCGGACAGGGGAACATGAG. This codes for CASSVGVRGRTGEHE. The CDR3 in full is CASSVGVRGRTGEHEQFF.

This clone was seen repeatedly, ten times or more. The read comes to an end 3 residues before the CDR3 does, leaving the germline J gene to fill in the end. The chain combines TRBV6-2 or TRBV6-3 with TRBJ2-3; tentative D call: TRBD1 (6 bases). Germline-derived CDR1 and CDR2 are MNHEY and SVGEGT. This CDR3 has 15 amino acids. Trimming removed 6 bases at V and 5 bases at J, with 18 bases between. Partial CDR3 DNA: TGTGCCAGCAGCATGGACAGAGGGGGAAGAGATACG. Protein sequence: CASSMDRGGRDT. The whole CDR3 protein is CASSMDRGGRDTQYF.

At least ten counts were recorded for this clone. The read ends 3 residues before the CDR3 terminus; that terminus is restored from the germline J gene. The chain recombines TRBV5-4 with TRBJ1-4; D might be TRBD1 (5 bases). The CDR3 sequence is 13 residues long. V was trimmed by 2 bases and J by 8 bases, leaving 10 bases between them. Germline V gene data show CDR1 as SGHNT and CDR2 as YYREEE (reference sequence). The CDR3 loop is CASSLGAREKLFF. CDR3 DNA (partial): TGTGCCAGCAGCTTAGGGGCCCGGGAAAAA.

This clone was observed at least ten times. The read falls 3 residues short of the CDR3 end, and the missing part is taken from the germline J gene. The genes are TRBV30 and TRBJ1-1, with D possibly being TRBD1 (6 bases). CDR1 GTSNPN and CDR2 SVGIG come from the germline V gene (reference sequence). V was clipped by 2 bases and J by 6 bases, with 13 bases between them. The CDR3 extends over 13 amino acids. CDR3 sequence reads: CAWSTTGIPEAFF. The CDR3 bases that were read are TGTGCCTGGAGTACCACAGGGATTCCTGAA.

This clone was detected ten times or more. The CDR3 extends 3 residues past the end of the read, so its final part is completed from the germline J gene. The chain has TRBV6-2 or TRBV6-3 and TRBJ1-1; D is perhaps TRBD1 (6 bases). The CDR3 extends over 13 amino acids. Trimming left V 5 bases short and J 5 bases short, with 12 bases between. Germline V lookup: CDR1 MNHEY, CDR2 SVGEGT. This CDR3 reads CASSQGRTTEAFF. The part of the CDR3 DNA that was read is TGTGCCAGCAGTCAGGGGAGGACTACTGAA.

At least ten counts were recorded for this clone. The CDR3 is cut off 3 residues early in the read; its end comes from the germline J gene. The chain couples TRBV20-1 to TRBJ1-5, with unresolved D. V was clipped by 3 bases and J by 0 bases, with 12 bases between them. Looked up from germline, CDR1 is DFQATT and CDR2 is SNEGSKA (reference sequence). The CDR3 length is 15 residues. The CDR3 bases that were read are TGCAGTGCTAGCCGAACATATAATAGCAATCAGCCC. Its translation is CSASRTYNSNQP. The CDR3 in full is CSASRTYNSNQPQHF.

This clone was found many times. The read comes to an end 3 residues before the CDR3 does, leaving the germline J gene to fill in the end. V gene TRBV20-1 combines with J gene TRBJ2-1; 8 positions agree with TRBD2. CDR1 is DFQATT, CDR2 SNEGSKA, per germline (reference sequence). This CDR3 region has 14 residues. After removal of 2 bases from V and 9 bases from J, the junction contained 9 bases not matched to a gene. The CDR3 bases that were read are TGCAGTGCTAGATCGGGACTAGGGGGGAGTGAG. Protein product: CSARSGLGGSE. The entire CDR3 protein is CSARSGLGGSEQFF.

This clone was counted many times. Coverage ceases 3 residues before the CDR3 finishes, and the germline J gene fills in the end. This chain links TRBV19 with TRBJ2-4, with D maybe TRBD1 (6 bases). The V and J ends lost 1 base and 7 bases respectively, with 14 bases between them. Germline CDR1 reads LNHDA; CDR2 reads SQIVND (reference sequence). This CDR3 is built from 15 residues. CDR3 loop: CASSIGGGARNIQYF. CDR3 bases read: TGTGCCAGTAGTATAGGAGGGGGAGCAAGGAACATT.

This clone has at least ten counts. The sequenced fragment ends 3 residues before the CDR3 boundary, so the rest is inferred from the germline J gene. The chain uses TRBV7-6 and TRBJ2-6; tentative D call: TRBD2 (6 bases). V was clipped by 5 bases and J by 0 bases, with 8 bases between them. The CDR3 consists of 15 residues. Germline-derived CDR1 and CDR2 are SGHVS and FNYEAQ. CDR3 bases read: TGTGCCAGCAGCGGAGCGGGCTCTGGGGCCAACGTC. Translating it yields CASSGAGSGANV. The entire CDR3 is CASSGAGSGANVLTF.

This clone was picked up a small number of times. The CDR3 end falls 3 residues outside the read, so it is completed with the germline J gene. The chain employs TRBV7-8 and TRBJ1-5, with D possibly matching TRBD1 (6 bases). Trimming took off 1 base at V and 7 bases at J, with 11 bases between the two ends. The CDR3 is 14 residues long. The germline CDR1 and CDR2 sequences are SGHVS and FQNEAQ. Here the CDR3 reads CASSLVPRGQPQHF. Partial CDR3 DNA: TGTGCCAGCAGCTTAGTTCCCAGGGGACAGCCC.